These 28 T cell receptor beta chains originate from one sample sequenced in a study of T-cell memory formation after mild COVID-19. TCRdb passed the 5' RACE reads through MiXCR, listing each CDR3 protein once. This table has a few hundred thousand distinct CDR3 sequences, 28% appearing once. The sequencing sample was made of PBMCs or a T cell subset sorted from them (not recorded which). The source of these receptors is an adult woman who had mild COVID-19 (a few samples of this study predate the infection). Cell type and time point are not known.

The chain uses TRBV4-3 and TRBJ2-3; TRBD1 or TRBD2 may be the D gene (5 bases each). Germline values: CDR1 LGHNA, CDR2 YSLEER. CDR3 size: 19 residues. V was cut by 2 bases and J by 2 bases, with 23 bases left in between. The CDR3 here is CASSQLQETPREVTDTQYF. In nucleotides, the CDR3 is TGCGCCAGCAGCCAATTACAGGAAACCCCTCGGGAAGTCACAGATACGCAGTATTTT.

This clonotype was seen a handful of times. This chain joins TRBV12-3 or TRBV12-4 and TRBJ1-6, with D maybe TRBD1 (5 bases). V gave up 6 bases and J gave up 7 bases, with 16 bases separating them. The CDR3 is 15 residues long. As DNA, the CDR3 is TGTGCCAGCAGGCGACCGGGACGGGGAAATTCACCCCTCCACTTT. This translates into CASRRPGRGNSPLHF.

This clonotype was detected ten times or more. The chain couples TRBV21-1 to TRBJ2-4; no DNA check was done on the table's D call, TRBD1. TRBV21-1 is a pseudogene segment. The CDR3 contains 17 residues. The DNA for the CDR3 is TGTGCCAGCAGCAGATACAGGGGGGGATTGGCCAAAAACATTCAGTACTTC. As protein: CASSRYRGGLAKNIQYF.

This clonotype turned up a few times. V gene TRBV27 combines with J gene TRBJ2-5; weak D call: TRBD1 (7 bases). Germline CDR1 MNHEY, CDR2 SMNVEV (reference sequence). Trimming stripped 6 bases from V and 14 bases from J, with 19 bases between. There are 12 residues in the CDR3. CDR3 loop: CASSSLRGTAYF. CDR3 in DNA: TGTGCCAGCAGCAGTTTACGCGGGACAGCATACTTC.

The genes are TRBV4-2 and TRBJ2-7; TRBD1 matches 9 bases. The CDR3 has 13 residues. CDR1 and CDR2 (germline): LGHNA, YNFKEQ. V gave up 10 bases and J gave up 5 bases; unmatched junction bases: 9. CDR3 loop: CATAGTGSHEQYF. CDR3 nucleotide sequence: TGTGCCACTGCCGGGACAGGGAGCCACGAGCAGTACTTC.

This chain connects TRBV4-1 to TRBJ1-5, with D possibly being TRBD1 (5 bases). Germline CDR1 is MGHRA and CDR2 is YSYEKL. V shed 4 bases and J shed 5 bases, with 15 bases lying between them. The CDR3 runs to 15 residues. The CDR3 nucleotides are TGCGCCAGCAGCCCAGGAGACAGTGATTATCAGCCCCAGCATTTT. It codes for CASSPGDSDYQPQHF.

This clonotype has just a few counts. The chain employs TRBV30 and TRBJ2-5; no reliable D call. Germline CDR1 GTSNPN, CDR2 SVGIG (reference sequence). CDR3 size: 13 residues. V was trimmed by 0 bases and J by 4 bases, leaving 9 bases between them. CDR3 bases: TGTGCCTGGAGTGTAGACTCTCGAGAGACCCAGTACTTC. It yields the protein CAWSVDSRETQYF.

V usage is TRBV6-1 and J usage is TRBJ1-5, with D hard to call. The CDR3 covers 13 residues. From germline, CDR1 is MNHNS and CDR2 SASEGT. The V and J ends lost 6 bases and 6 bases respectively, with 12 bases between them. CDR3: CASSEVFSQPQHF. In DNA form, the CDR3 reads TGTGCCAGCAGCGAGGTTTTCTCTCAGCCCCAGCATTTT.

In its sample, this clonotype was seen a few times. The J gene is TRBJ2-5, the V gene TRBV29-1; 11 bases align to TRBD1. This CDR3 has 13 amino acids. V was clipped by 2 bases and J by 5 bases; unmatched bases: 1. CDR1 and CDR2 from the germline V gene are SQVTM and ANQGSEA. The CDR3 DNA sequence: TGCAGCGTTGAAAGGGACAGGGGGGAGACCCAGTACTTC. It is translated as CSVERDRGETQYF.

The chain combines TRBV6-6 with TRBJ1-2; 12 nucleotides agree with TRBD1. CDR1 and CDR2 from the germline V gene are MNHNY and SVGAGI (reference sequence). V lost 6 bases and J lost 4; bases outside the gene matches: 6. This CDR3 is built from 15 residues. In nucleotides, the CDR3 is TGTGCCAGCAGACTCGGGACAGGGGGCATCTATGGCTACACCTTC. Translated: CASRLGTGGIYGYTF.

This clonotype came up a few times. The V call is TRBV4-3, the J call TRBJ2-2; tentative D call: TRBD1 (5 bases). Germline values: CDR1 LGHNA, CDR2 YSLEER. V lost 1 base and J 0 bases, leaving 24 bases between the germline ends. The length of the CDR3 is 21 residues. DNA for the CDR3: TGCGCCAGCAGCCAAGGGGTTCAACAGGCGACATTCAGATCGAACACCGGGGAGCTGTTTTTT. Translated: CASSQGVQQATFRSNTGELFF.

The V gene is TRBV12-3 or TRBV12-4, the J gene TRBJ1-1; 8 bases align to TRBD1. V lost 8 bases, J lost 2 bases, and 10 bases stayed unmatched. The CDR3 spans 15 residues. This CDR3 is CASDRTGLSNTEAFF. The DNA of the CDR3 is TGTGCCAGCGATCGGACAGGGTTGTCCAACACTGAAGCTTTCTTT.

This chain links TRBV6-6 with TRBJ2-5; 8 bases are a match to TRBD1. The CDR3 has 15 amino acids. The trim removed 6 bases at V and 5 bases at J, leaving 11 bases unmatched. Per germline, CDR1 MNHNY and CDR2 SVGAGI (reference sequence). The CDR3 region has the DNA TGTGCCAGCAGCTCAGGGGGCTTAATCGTTGAGACCCAGTACTTC. Amino acids: CASSSGGLIVETQYF.

The sample holds a few counts of this clonotype. The V call is TRBV12-3 or TRBV12-4, the J call TRBJ1-2; 7 bases are a match to TRBD1. J was trimmed by 8 bases and V by 3 bases; bases with no gene match: 3. The CDR3 spans 12 residues. The CDR3 nucleotides read TGTGCCAGCAGTTTCCAGGGGGGGGGCTACACCTTC. This sequence encodes CASSFQGGGYTF.

The chain carries TRBV7-9 and TRBJ1-3, with D hard to call. The germline V and J ends were trimmed by 5 bases and 0 bases, with 14 bases remaining between them. The CDR3 is 16 residues long. Germline V CDR1 and CDR2: SEHNR, FQNEAQ (reference sequence). The CDR3 DNA sequence: TGTGCCAGCAGCACCACCCGGGTGTCCTCTGGAAACACCATATATTTT. Protein: CASSTTRVSSGNTIYF.

The chain uses TRBV6-6 and TRBJ2-5; D is perhaps TRBD1 or TRBD2 (5 bases each). Germline loops: CDR1 MNHNY, CDR2 SVGAGI (reference sequence). The germline V and J ends were trimmed by 6 bases and 4 bases, with 12 bases remaining between them. This CDR3 has 13 residues. The CDR3 DNA follows: TGTGCCAGCAGCAGAGGGGCAAGAGAGACCCAGTACTTC. It yields the protein CASSRGARETQYF.

J is TRBJ2-7 and V is TRBV20-1; 11 bases map to TRBD2. From germline, CDR1 is DFQATT and CDR2 SNEGSKA (reference sequence). This CDR3 comprises 13 residues. Unmatched junction bases numbered 7, after V lost 6 bases and J lost 6 bases. This CDR3 is CSALLAGAGEQYF. The DNA of the CDR3 is TGCAGTGCCCTACTAGCGGGAGCTGGCGAGCAGTACTTC.

V and J are TRBV15 and TRBJ1-2, with a weak D call TRBD1 (5 bases). Germline CDR1 LNHNV, CDR2 YYDKDF (reference sequence). The V gene lost 0 bases and the J gene lost 7 bases, with 12 bases spanning the gap. The CDR3 sequence is 14 residues long. CDR3 nucleotide sequence: TGTGCCACCAGCAGAGATATGGGGCTTCTTGGCTACACCTTC. Amino acids: CATSRDMGLLGYTF.

The chain uses TRBV5-1 and TRBJ1-1, with D possibly TRBD1 on 5 matching bases. The CDR3 sequence is 19 residues long. Trimming left V 0 bases short and J 0 bases short, with 21 bases between. From germline, CDR1 is SGHRS and CDR2 YFSETQ. The CDR3 DNA follows: TGCGCCAGCAGCTTGGGAGGCCACGTTGCAGGGATCGTGAACACTGAAGCTTTCTTT. Its protein product is CASSLGGHVAGIVNTEAFF.

This clonotype has a handful of counts. V is TRBV12-3 or TRBV12-4 and J is TRBJ2-1; D is uncertain. V lost 0 bases and J 3 bases, leaving 3 bases between the germline ends. CDR3 size: 13 residues. The CDR3 spells CASSLAVYNEQFF. As DNA, the CDR3 is TGTGCCAGCAGTTTAGCGGTCTACAATGAGCAGTTCTTC.

This sequence joins TRBV24-1 and TRBJ2-3; D remains unclear. CDR1 and CDR2 (germline): KGHDR, SFDVKD. Deletions cut 6 bases from V and 3 bases from J, with 15 bases between. The CDR3 contains 15 residues. Here the CDR3 reads CATSRYGPGTDTQYF. In DNA form, the CDR3 reads TGTGCCACCAGTAGGTACGGTCCAGGAACAGATACGCAGTATTTT.

In this sample, this clonotype turned up a few times. The chain is built from TRBV20-1 and TRBJ1-1, with 7 bases fitting TRBD1. The CDR3 loop spans 13 amino acids. The trim removed 5 bases at V and 1 base at J, leaving 4 bases unmatched. CDR1 DFQATT and CDR2 SNEGSKA come from the germline V gene (reference sequence). The CDR3 region has the DNA TGCAGTGCTCCCCGGACAGGGAACACTGAAGCTTTCTTT. It is translated as CSAPRTGNTEAFF.

V usage is TRBV7-2 and J usage is TRBJ1-5, with TRBD1 identical over 7 bases. The trim removed 6 bases at V and 6 bases at J, leaving 8 bases unmatched. The length of the CDR3 is 14 residues. Germline-derived CDR1 and CDR2 are SGHTA and FQGNSA. DNA of the CDR3: TGTGCCAGCAGTAATAACAGGGGTTCTCAGCCCCAGCATTTT. Translation gives CASSNNRGSQPQHF.

Only a few counts were recorded for this clonotype. The chain has TRBV12-3 or TRBV12-4 and TRBJ1-1, with D unresolved. The germline V and J ends were trimmed by 4 bases and 1 base, with 16 bases remaining between them. The CDR3 is 16 residues long. CDR3 nucleotide sequence: TGTGCCAGCAGTTCGCTCCCGTTAGAGACGAACACTGAAGCTTTCTTT. This translates into CASSSLPLETNTEAFF.

The table lists this clonotype with a few counts. This chain's CDR3 is CASSTFTGSAIQYF. CDR3 bases: TGTGCCAGCAGCACCTTTACAGGGTCGGCCATTCAGTACTTC. The rearrangement joins TRBV7-6 to TRBJ2-4; D is possibly TRBD1 (6 bases). Germline CDR1 is SGHVS and CDR2 is FNYEAQ. The CDR3 is 14 amino acids. V shed 5 bases and J shed 9 bases, with 17 bases lying between them.

This clonotype came up a few times. This sequence joins TRBV4-2 and TRBJ1-3; D unresolved. Per the germline V gene, CDR1 is LGHNA and CDR2 is YNFKEQ. Between the trimmed V and J ends, which lost 4 bases and 0 bases, there was a span of 13 bases. The CDR3 is made up of 16 amino acids. Here the CDR3 DNA reads TGTGCCAGCAGCCCCCCTAAAGATAGCTCTGGAAACACCATATATTTT. Translation gives CASSPPKDSSGNTIYF.

This chain links TRBV20-1 with TRBJ2-3, with TRBD2 matching 14 bases. In germline, CDR1 is DFQATT, CDR2 SNEGSKA (reference sequence). Trimming cost V 0 bases and J 5 bases; bases outside gene matches: 4. The CDR3 sequence is 16 residues long. Here the CDR3 DNA reads TGCAGTGCTAGAGACGGACTAGCGGGAGGTATAGATACGCAGTATTTT. It codes for CSARDGLAGGIDTQYF.

The J gene is TRBJ1-2, the V gene TRBV5-5, with D possibly TRBD1 on 5 matching bases. CDR3 size: 16 residues. V was pared by 1 base and J by 5 bases, with 18 bases between. Germline assignment: CDR1 SGHKS and CDR2 YYEKEE (reference sequence). The CDR3 here is CASSLSKGAGVYGYTF. CDR3 DNA: TGTGCCAGCAGCTTGTCGAAGGGTGCGGGGGTTTATGGCTACACCTTC.